This TCR beta chain was identified in a study of cytotoxic CD8 clonotypes in ibrutinib-treated CLL. Overall study findings and caveats: Sampling of sustained-remission and progressing patients occurred at differing times. Baseline clonality exceeded age-matched healthy donors and tracked circulating CD8+ T-cell counts.

Comments on this clone: Its antigen is not known.

Cryopreserved PBMCs yielded approximately 2.2 micrograms of genomic DNA for TCR beta libraries. Sequencing was designed to attain a depth spanning 1 in 200,000 to 1 in 1 million T cells. This table comes from immunoSEQ multiplex PCR, and its TCRdb copy is limited to in-frame clones, with some not included. The sample contains approximately 150,000 clones, more than 80% of which appear only once. This CDR3 is built from 16 residues. With V trimmed by 3 bases and J by 5 bases, 6 bases remained unmatched. Germline assignment: CDR1 MNHNY and CDR2 SVGAGI (reference sequence). This rearrangement joins TRBV6-6 to TRBJ2-3, with 12 bases matching TRBD2. The clonotype was recovered from a human donor with chronic lymphocytic leukemia. This sample comprised PBMCs, obtained after 24 months of ibrutinib treatment. The CDR3 nucleotides read TGTGCCAGCAGTTATTCTAGCGGGGGGGCCAGAGATACGCAGTATTTT. It encodes CASSYSSGGARDTQYF.